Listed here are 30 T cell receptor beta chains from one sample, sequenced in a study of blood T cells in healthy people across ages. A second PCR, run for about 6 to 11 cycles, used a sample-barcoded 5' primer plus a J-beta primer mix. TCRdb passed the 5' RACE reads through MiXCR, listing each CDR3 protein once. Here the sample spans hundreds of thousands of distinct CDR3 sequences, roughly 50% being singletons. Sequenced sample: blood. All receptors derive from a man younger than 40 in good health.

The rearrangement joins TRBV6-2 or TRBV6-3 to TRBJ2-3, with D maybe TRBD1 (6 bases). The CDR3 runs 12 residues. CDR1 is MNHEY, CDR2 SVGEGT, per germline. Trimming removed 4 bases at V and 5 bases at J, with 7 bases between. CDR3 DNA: TGTGCCAGCAGTTGGGGGCTAGATACGCAGTATTTT. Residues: CASSWGLDTQYF.

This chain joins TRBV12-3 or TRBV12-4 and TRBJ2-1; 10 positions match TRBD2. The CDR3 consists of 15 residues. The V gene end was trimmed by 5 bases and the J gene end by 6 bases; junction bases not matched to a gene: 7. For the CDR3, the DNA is TGTGCCAGCAGTCGGAGCGGGGGGGCAGGCAATGAGCAGTTCTTC. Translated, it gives CASSRSGGAGNEQFF.

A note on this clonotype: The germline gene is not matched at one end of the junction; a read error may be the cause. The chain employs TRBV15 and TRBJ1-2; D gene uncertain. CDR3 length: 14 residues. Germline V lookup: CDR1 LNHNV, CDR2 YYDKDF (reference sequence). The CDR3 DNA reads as TGTGCCACCAGCAGAGAGGTCGGTAACGATGGCTACACCTTC. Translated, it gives CATSREVGNDGYTF.

In DNA form, the CDR3 reads TGTGCCAGCAGCCAATCCACAGGCCATGGCAATTCACCCCTCCACTTT. This sequence encodes CASSQSTGHGNSPLHF. The rearrangement uses TRBV3-1 and TRBJ1-6; TRBD1 might be the D (5 bases). Germline loops: CDR1 LGHDT, CDR2 YNNKEL (reference sequence). The CDR3 has 16 amino acids. Trimming stripped 2 bases from V and 7 bases from J, with 15 bases between.

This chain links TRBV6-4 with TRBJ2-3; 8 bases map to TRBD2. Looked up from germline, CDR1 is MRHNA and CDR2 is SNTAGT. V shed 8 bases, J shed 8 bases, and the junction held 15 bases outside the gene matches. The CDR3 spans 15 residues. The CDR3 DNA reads TGTGCCAGCCGGAGCGAGGGGACTAGGAGGGGTACGCAGTATTTT. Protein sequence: CASRSEGTRRGTQYF.

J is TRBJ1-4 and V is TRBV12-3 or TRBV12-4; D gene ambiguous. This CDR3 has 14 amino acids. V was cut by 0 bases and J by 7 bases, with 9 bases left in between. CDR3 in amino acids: CASSLAGFGEKLFF. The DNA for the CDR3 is TGTGCCAGCAGTTTAGCAGGGTTCGGTGAAAAACTGTTTTTT.

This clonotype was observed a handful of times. CDR3 sequence: CASSDAENGELFF. CDR3 DNA: TGTGCCAGCAGTGATGCGGAGAACGGGGAGCTGTTTTTT. The V gene is TRBV6-1, the J gene TRBJ2-2; unclear D gene. CDR1 is MNHNS, CDR2 SASEGT, per germline. This CDR3 has 13 amino acids. V was trimmed by 3 bases and J by 7 bases, leaving 9 bases between them.

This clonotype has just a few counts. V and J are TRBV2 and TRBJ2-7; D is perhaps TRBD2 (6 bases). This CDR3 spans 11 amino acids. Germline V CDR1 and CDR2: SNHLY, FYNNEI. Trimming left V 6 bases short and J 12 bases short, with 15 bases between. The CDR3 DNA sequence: TGTGCCAGCAGGACCGGGGGAGTCTGGTACTTC. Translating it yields CASRTGGVWYF.

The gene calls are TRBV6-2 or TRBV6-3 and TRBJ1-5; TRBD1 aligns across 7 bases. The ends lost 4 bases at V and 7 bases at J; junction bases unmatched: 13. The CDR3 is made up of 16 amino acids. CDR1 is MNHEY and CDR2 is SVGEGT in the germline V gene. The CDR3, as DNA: TGTGCCAGCAGTTTGGATACGACAGGGAAGGGCCAGCCCCAGCATTTT. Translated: CASSLDTTGKGQPQHF.

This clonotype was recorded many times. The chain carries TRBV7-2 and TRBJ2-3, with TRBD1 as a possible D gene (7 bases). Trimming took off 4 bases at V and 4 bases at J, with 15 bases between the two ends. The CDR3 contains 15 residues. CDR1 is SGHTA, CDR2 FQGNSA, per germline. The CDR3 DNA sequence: TGTGCCAGCAGCTCCGCGGGACAGCCCGCAGATACGCAGTATTTT. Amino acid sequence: CASSSAGQPADTQYF.

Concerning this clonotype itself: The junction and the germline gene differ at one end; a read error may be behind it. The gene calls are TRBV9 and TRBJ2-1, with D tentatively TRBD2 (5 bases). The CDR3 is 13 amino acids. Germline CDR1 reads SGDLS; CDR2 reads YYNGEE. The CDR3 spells CASSAMAGNGQFF. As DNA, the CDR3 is TGTGCCAGCAGCGCGATGGCCGGGAATGGGCAGTTCTTC.

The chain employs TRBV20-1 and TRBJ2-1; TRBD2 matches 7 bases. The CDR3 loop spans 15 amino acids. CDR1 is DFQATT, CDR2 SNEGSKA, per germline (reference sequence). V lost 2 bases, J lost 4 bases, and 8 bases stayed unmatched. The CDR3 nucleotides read TGCAGTGCTAGATCCCCGGGACTACTTTACAATGAGCAGTTCTTC. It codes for CSARSPGLLYNEQFF.

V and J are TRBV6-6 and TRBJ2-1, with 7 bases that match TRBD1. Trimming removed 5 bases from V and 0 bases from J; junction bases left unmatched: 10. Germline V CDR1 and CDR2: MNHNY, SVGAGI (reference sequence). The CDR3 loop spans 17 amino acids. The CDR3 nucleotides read TGTGCCAGCAGTCGCTGTACGACAGGGAGCTCCTACAATGAGCAGTTCTTC. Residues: CASSRCTTGSSYNEQFF.

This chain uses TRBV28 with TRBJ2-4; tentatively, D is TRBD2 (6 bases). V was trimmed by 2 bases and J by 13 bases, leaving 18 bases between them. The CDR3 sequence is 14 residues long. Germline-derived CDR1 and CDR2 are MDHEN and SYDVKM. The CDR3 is CASSLGRRGREQYF. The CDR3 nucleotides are TGTGCCAGCAGTTTAGGGCGGAGGGGCCGGGAGCAGTACTTC.

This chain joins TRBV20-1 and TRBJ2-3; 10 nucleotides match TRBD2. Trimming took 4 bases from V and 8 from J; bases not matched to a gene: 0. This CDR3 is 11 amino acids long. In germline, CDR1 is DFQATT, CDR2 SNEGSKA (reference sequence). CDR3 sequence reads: CSAKREGTQYF. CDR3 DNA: TGCAGTGCTAAGCGGGAGGGTACGCAGTATTTT.

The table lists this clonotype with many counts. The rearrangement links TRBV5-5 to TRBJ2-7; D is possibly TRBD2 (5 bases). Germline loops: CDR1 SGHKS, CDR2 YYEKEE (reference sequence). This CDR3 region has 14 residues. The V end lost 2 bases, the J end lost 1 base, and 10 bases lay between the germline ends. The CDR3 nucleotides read TGTGCCAGCAGCTTCGCAAGCGGTTCCTACGAGCAGTACTTC. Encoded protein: CASSFASGSYEQYF.

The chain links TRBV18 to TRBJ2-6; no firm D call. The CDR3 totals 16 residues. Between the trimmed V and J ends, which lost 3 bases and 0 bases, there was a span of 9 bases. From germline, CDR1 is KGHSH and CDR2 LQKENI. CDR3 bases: TGTGCCAGCTCACCCACAACTTACTCTGGGGCCAACGTCCTGACTTTC. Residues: CASSPTTYSGANVLTF.

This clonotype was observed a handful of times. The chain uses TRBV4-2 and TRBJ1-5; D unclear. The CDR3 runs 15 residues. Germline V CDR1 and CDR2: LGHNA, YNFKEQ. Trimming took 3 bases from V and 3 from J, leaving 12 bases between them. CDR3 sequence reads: CASSQDQENNQPQHF. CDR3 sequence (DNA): TGTGCCAGCAGCCAGGACCAGGAAAACAATCAGCCCCAGCATTTT.

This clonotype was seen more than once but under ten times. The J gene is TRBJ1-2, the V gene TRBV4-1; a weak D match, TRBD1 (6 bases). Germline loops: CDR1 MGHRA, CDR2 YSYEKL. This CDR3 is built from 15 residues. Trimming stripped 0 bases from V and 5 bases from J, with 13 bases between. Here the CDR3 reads CASSQEPGAGYGYTF. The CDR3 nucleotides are TGCGCCAGCAGCCAAGAGCCAGGGGCGGGTTATGGCTACACCTTC.

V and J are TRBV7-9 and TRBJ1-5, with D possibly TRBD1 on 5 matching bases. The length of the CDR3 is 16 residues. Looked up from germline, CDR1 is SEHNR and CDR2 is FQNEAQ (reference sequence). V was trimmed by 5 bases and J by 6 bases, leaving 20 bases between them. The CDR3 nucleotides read TGTGCCAGCAGCCTTGGACGAGGGGCAGAAACTCAGCCCCAGCATTTT. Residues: CASSLGRGAETQPQHF.

The DNA of the CDR3 is TGTGCCAGCAGTGAACTAGCGGGGGGGCCGCTACAAGAGACCCAGTACTTC. Its translation is CASSELAGGPLQETQYF. The chain is built from TRBV6-1 and TRBJ2-5, with 12 bases fitting TRBD2. The V segment lost 2 bases and the J segment 2 bases; nucleotides outside the gene matches: 6. Germline lookup yields CDR1 MNHNS and CDR2 SASEGT. The CDR3 runs to 17 residues.

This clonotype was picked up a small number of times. This CDR3 is CASSYEAGGNEQYF. The CDR3 DNA sequence: TGTGCCAGCAGTTACGAAGCGGGGGGGAACGAGCAGTACTTC. V usage is TRBV6-2 or TRBV6-3 and J usage is TRBJ2-5; 10 bases align to TRBD2. The closer fit of TRBJ2-7 to the DNA end suggests the J call may be wrong. The CDR3 spans 14 residues. In germline, CDR1 is MNHEY, CDR2 SVGEGT.

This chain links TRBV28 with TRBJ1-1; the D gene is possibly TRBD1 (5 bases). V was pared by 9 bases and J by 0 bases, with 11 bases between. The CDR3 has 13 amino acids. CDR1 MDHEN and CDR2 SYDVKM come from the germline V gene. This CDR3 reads CASWDFMNTEAFF. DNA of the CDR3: TGTGCCAGTTGGGACTTTATGAACACTGAAGCTTTCTTT. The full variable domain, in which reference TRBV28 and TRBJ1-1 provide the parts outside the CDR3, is DVKVTQSSRYLVKRTGEKVFLECVQDMDHENMFWYRQDPGLGLRLIYFSYDVKMKEKGDIPEGYSVSREKKERFSLILESASTNQTSMYLCASWDFMNTEAFFGQGTRLTVV.

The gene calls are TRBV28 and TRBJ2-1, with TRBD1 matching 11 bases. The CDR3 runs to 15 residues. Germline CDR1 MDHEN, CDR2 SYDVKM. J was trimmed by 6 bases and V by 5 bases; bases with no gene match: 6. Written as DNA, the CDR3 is TGTGCCAGCAGTGCACCGGGACAGGGGGTCAATGAGCAGTTCTTC. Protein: CASSAPGQGVNEQFF.

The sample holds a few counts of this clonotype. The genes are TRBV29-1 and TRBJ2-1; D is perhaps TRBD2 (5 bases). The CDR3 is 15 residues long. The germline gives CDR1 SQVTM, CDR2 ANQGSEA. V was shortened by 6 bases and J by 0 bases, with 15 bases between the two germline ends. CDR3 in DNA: TGCAGCGTCGGAGGACTCTCGAGCTCCTACAATGAGCAGTTCTTC. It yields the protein CSVGGLSSSYNEQFF.

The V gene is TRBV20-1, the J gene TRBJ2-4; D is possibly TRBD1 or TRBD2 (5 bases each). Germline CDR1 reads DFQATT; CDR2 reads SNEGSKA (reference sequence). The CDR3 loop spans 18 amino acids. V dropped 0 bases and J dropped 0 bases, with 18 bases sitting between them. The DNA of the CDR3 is TGCAGTGCTAGAGATGGGGCGGCGAGGGGAGAAGCCAAAAACATTCAGTACTTC. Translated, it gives CSARDGAARGEAKNIQYF.

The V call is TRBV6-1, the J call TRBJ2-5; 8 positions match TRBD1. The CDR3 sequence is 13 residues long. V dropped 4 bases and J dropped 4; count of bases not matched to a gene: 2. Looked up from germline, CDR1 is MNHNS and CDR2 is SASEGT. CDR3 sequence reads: CASSAGGAETQYF. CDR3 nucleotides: TGTGCCAGCAGTGCAGGGGGCGCAGAGACCCAGTACTTC.

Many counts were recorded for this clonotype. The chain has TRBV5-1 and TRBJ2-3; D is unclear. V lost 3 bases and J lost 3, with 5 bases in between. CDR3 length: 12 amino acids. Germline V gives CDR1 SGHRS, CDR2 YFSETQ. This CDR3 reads CASSYTTDTQYF. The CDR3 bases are TGCGCCAGCAGCTACACGACAGATACGCAGTATTTT.

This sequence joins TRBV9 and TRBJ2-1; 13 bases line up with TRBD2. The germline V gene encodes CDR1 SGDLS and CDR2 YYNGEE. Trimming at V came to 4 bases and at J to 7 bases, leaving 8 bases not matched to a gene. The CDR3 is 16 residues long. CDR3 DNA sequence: TGTGCCAGCAGCCGTCCGGGACTAGCGGGGAATAATGAGCAGTTCTTC. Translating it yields CASSRPGLAGNNEQFF.

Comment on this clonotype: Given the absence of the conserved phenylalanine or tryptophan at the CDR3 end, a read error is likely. Here the CDR3 reads CASRPTGSTEAFL. The CDR3 coding sequence is TGTGCCAGCAGGCCGACGGGCTCCACTGAAGCTTTCTTG. V is TRBV4-2 and J is TRBJ1-1; D is unresolved. CDR1 and CDR2 (germline): LGHNA, YNFKEQ. Trimming left V 6 bases short and J 4 bases short, with 12 bases between. This CDR3 has 13 residues.